This TCR beta chain was retrieved from a study of CD8 T cells in Susac syndrome. Study-level findings and limits: The study conceded that its TCR sequencing and HLA analysis involved relatively few individuals.

Germline V lookup: CDR1 DFQATT, CDR2 SNEGSKA (reference sequence). V lost 4 bases and J lost 7, with 11 bases in between. The CDR3 is made up of 13 amino acids. The healthy controls were matched to patients by age and sex. TEMRA cells were enriched by FACS, and CD4+ and CD8+ T cells were negatively isolated. This clonotype appeared once. Its target is not known. Random hexamers were used to reverse transcribe an amount of roughly 0.5 to 1 ug RNA. Amplification of the TCR beta CDR3 was carried out by immunoSEQ multiplex PCR, which spanned a total of 54 Vbeta and 13 Jbeta segments. TCRdb itself ran the immunoSEQ multiplex PCR reads through MiXCR, one entry per CDR3 protein. There are some 170,000 distinct CDR3 sequences in the sample; 93% occur only once, and just over 0.13% lies in the top ten.

This rearrangement joins TRBV20-1 to TRBJ1-6, with no clear D. The receptor was isolated from a human donor in good health. Sequencing used CD4+ T cells from PBMCs. CDR3 region: CSAKTDGNSPLHF. For the CDR3, the DNA is TGCAGTGCTAAGACGGACGGGAATTCACCCCTCCACTTT.